The entry that follows covers one T cell receptor (beta chain) sequence. Once extracted for a subset, genomic DNA was divided evenly among several immunoSEQ plates. Repertoires were generated with immunoSEQ multiplex PCR, while TCRdb's copy carries only in-frame clones and drops some. The table records 1.6 million or so clones, roughly 95% of them present only once. CDR3 length: 19 residues. Germline assignment: CDR1 SGHRS and CDR2 YFSETQ. With 4 bases clipped from V and 2 bases from J, the junction kept 13 bases outside the gene matches. Both subsets, CD45RA+ naive and CD45RA-negative memory, were split from the CD4+ cells. The source of the sample is a study of shared clonotypes between healthy human individuals.

The rearrangement uses TRBV5-1 and TRBJ2-1; 12 nucleotides match TRBD2. The receptor comes from a man aged 25 to 40 in good health. The sample taken for sequencing was naive CD4+ T cells sorted from blood. This sample's subset: CD45RA+ positively selected. The CDR3 region is CASSQQGVRTSGTYNEQFF. The CDR3, as DNA: TGCGCCAGCAGCCAACAGGGGGTTCGGACTAGCGGGACCTACAATGAGCAGTTCTTC.